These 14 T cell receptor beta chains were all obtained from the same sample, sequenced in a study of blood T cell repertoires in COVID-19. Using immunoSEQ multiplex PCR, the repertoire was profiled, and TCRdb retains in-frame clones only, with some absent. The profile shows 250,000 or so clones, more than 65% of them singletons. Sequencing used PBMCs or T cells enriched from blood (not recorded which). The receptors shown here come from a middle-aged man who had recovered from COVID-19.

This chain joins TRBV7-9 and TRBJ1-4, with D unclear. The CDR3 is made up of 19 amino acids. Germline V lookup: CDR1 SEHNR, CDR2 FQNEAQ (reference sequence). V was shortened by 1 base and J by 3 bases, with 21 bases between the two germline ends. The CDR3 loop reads CASSLGGFQRPDSNEKLFF. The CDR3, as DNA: TGTGCCAGCAGCTTAGGAGGGTTTCAAAGGCCGGACTCTAATGAAAAACTGTTTTTT.

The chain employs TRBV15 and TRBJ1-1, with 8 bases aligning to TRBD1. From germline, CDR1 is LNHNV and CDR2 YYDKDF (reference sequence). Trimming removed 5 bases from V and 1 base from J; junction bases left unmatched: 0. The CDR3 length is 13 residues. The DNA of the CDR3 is TGTGCCACCAGCGGACAGGGGAACACTGAAGCTTTCTTT. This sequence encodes CATSGQGNTEAFF.

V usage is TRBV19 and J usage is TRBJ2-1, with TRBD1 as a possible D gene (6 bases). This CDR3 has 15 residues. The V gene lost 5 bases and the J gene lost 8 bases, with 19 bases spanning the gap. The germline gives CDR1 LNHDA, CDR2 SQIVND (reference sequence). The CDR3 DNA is TGTGCCAGTAGTCTGGTCCAAGGGGGACCTCATGAGCAGTTCTTC. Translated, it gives CASSLVQGGPHEQFF.

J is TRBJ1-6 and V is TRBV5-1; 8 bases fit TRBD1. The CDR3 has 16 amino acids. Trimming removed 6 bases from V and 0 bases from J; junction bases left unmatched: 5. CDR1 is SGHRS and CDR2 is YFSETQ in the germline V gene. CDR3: CASNQGQASYNSPLHF. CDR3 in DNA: TGCGCCAGCAACCAGGGACAGGCCTCCTATAATTCACCCCTCCACTTT.

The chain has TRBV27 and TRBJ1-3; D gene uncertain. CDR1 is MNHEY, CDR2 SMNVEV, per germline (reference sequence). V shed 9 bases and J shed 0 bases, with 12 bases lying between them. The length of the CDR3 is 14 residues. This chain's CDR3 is CASSGWSSGNTIYF. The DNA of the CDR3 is TGTGCCAGTAGTGGGTGGAGCTCTGGAAACACCATATATTTT.

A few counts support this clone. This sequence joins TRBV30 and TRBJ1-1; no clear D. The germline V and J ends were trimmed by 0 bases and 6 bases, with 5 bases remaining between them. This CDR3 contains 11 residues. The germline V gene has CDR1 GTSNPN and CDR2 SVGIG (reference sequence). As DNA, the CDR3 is TGTGCCTGGAGTGTAGTAGCTGAAGCTTTCTTT. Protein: CAWSVVAEAFF.

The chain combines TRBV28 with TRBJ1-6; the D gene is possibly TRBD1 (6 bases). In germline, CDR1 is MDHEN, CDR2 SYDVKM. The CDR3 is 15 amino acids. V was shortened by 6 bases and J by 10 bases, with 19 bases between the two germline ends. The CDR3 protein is CASSRTATAGSPLHF. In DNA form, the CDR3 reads TGTGCCAGCAGCCGGACAGCGACCGCAGGGTCACCCCTCCACTTT. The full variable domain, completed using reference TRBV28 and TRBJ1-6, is DVKVTQSSRYLVKRTGEKVFLECVQDMDHENMFWYRQDPGLGLRLIYFSYDVKMKEKGDIPEGYSVSREKKERFSLILESASTNQTSMYLCASSRTATAGSPLHFGNGTRLTVT.

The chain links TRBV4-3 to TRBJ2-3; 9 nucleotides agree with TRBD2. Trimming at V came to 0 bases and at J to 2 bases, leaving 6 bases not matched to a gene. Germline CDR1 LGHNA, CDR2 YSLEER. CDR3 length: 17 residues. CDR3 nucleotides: TGCGCCAGCAGCCAAGATTTTGCTAGCGGGACCACAGATACGCAGTATTTT. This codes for CASSQDFASGTTDTQYF.

In nucleotides, the CDR3 is TGTGCCAGCAGCAAAGTAGAACGGACTAGCGGTAGAGATACGCAGTATTTT. Translation gives CASSKVERTSGRDTQYF. The J gene is TRBJ2-3, the V gene TRBV21-1; the D call TRBD2 from the table was never checked on the DNA. TRBV21-1 represents a pseudogene. The CDR3 length is 17 residues.

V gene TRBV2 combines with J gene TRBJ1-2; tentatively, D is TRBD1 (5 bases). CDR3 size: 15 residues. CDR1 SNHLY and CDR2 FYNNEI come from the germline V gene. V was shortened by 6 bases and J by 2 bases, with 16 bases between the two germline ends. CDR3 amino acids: CASRASGGSNYGYTF. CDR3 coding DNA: TGTGCCAGCAGGGCCTCGGGGGGATCCAACTATGGCTACACCTTC.

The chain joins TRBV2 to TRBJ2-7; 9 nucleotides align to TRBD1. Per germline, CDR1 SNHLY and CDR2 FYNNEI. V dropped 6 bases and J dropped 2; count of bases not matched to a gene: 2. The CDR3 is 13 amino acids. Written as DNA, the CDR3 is TGTGCCAGCAGACAGGGGGCCCCCTACGAGCAGTACTTC. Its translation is CASRQGAPYEQYF.

CDR3 sequence (DNA): TGTGCCAGTAGTGGGGATTCTAGCCCCGGCACAGATACGCAGTATTTT. Protein: CASSGDSSPGTDTQYF. V usage is TRBV19 and J usage is TRBJ2-3; weak D call: TRBD2 (5 bases). Trimming cost V 5 bases and J 1 base, with 16 bases left between them. The CDR3 is 16 amino acids. Germline V gene sequence: CDR1 LNHDA, CDR2 SQIVND (reference sequence).

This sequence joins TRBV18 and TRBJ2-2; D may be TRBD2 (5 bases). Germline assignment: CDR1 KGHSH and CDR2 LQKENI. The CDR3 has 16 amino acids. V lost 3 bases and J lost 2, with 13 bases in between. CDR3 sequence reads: CASSPTTRTNTGELFF. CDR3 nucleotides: TGTGCCAGCTCACCGACCACTAGAACAAACACCGGGGAGCTGTTTTTT.

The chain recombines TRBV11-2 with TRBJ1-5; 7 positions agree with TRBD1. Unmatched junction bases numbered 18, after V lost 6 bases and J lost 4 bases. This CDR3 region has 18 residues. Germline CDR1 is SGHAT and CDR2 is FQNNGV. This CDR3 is CASSFRADRRNKNQPQHF. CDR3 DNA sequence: TGTGCCAGCAGTTTTAGAGCGGACAGGAGGAACAAAAATCAGCCCCAGCATTTT.